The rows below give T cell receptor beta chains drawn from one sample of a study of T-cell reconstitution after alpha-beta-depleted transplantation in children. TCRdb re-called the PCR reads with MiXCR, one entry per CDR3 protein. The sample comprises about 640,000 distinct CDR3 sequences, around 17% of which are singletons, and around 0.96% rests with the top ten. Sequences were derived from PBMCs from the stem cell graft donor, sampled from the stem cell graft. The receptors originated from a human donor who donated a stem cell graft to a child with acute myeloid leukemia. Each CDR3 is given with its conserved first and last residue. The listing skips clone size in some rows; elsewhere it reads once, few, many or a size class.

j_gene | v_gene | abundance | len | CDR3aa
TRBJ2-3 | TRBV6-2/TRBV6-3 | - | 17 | CASSSPRGSAISLAQYF
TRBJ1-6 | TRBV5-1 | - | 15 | CASSLVQGTTSPLHF
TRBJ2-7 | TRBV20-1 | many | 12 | CSLRGASYEQYF
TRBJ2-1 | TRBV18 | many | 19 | CASSPPDRLAGVSYNEQFF
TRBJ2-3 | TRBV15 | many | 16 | CATSARQGPGTDTQYF
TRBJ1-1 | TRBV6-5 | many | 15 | CASSYPSDLGTEAFF
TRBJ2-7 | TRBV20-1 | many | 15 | CSARSLTGSSYEQYF
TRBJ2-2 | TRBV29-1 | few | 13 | CSADRGASGELFF
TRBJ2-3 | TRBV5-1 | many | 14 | CASSLQGARDTQYF
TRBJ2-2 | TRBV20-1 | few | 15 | CSARSGAANTGELFF
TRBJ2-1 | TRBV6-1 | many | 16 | CASSEARGPSFHEQFF
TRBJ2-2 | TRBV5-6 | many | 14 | CASSLVTVEGELFF
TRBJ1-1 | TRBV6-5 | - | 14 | CASSYSLGEAEAFF
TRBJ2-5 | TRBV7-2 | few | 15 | CASSSEDRVPETQYF
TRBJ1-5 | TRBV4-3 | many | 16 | CASSQDHREGGQPQHF
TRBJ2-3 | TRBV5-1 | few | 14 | CASSIEQSTDTQYF
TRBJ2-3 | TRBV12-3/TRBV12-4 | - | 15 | CASIRAPVVTDTQYF
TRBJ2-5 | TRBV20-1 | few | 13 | CSAFGPQWETQYF
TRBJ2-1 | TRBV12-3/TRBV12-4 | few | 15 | CASSLGLGSYNEQFF
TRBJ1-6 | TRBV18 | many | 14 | CASSPSWGGSPLHF
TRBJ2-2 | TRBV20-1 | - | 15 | CSARAKGGYTGELFF
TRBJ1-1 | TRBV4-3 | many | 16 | CASSQDMGEGNTEAFF
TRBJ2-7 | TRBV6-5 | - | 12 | CASSYRGDEQYF
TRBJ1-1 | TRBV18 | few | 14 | CASSQDTGLAEAFF
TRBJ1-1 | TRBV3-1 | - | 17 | CASSQDQETGADTEAFF
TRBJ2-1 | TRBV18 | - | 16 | CASSPVHRSSYNEQFF
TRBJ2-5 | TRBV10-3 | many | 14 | CAIKAGLHQETQYF
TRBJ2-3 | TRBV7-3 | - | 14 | CASSQYGGADTQYF
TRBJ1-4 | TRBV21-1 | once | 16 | CASSKAGGGRGEKLFF
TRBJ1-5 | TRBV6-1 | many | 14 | CASSFRDGNQPQHF
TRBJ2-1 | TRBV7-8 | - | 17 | CASSLAQWTNAYNEQFF
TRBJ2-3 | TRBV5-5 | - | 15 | CASSGTSFEGDTQYF
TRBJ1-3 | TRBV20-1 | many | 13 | CSAPDRAGNTIYF
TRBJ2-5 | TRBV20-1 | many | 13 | CSARSHEQETQYF
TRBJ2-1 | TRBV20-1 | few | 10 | CSAGLNEQFF
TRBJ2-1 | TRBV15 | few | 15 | CATSRDSTGSGEQFF
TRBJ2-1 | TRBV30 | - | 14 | CAWRLDRVDNEQFF
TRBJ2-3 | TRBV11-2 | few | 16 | CASSRKGTQSTDTQYF
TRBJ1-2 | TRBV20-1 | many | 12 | CSAKRQGHGYTF
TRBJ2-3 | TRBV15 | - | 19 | CATSGPSRDQGRIADTQYF
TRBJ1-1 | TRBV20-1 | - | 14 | CSAEPGQSDTEAFF
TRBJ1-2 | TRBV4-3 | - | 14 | CASSLAGGQDGYTF
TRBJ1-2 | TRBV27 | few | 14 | CASSISPSAERRFF
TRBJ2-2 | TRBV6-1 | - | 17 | CASSPFTGTGDTGELFF
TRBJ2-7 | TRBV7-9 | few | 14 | CASASPTPTYEQYF
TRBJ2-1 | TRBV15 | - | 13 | CATSRDLSNEQLF
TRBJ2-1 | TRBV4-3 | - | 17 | CASSKLAGGPVYNEQFF
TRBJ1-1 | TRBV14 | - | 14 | CASSQRGQGTEAFF
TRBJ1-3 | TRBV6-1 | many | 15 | CASIPPRTSGNTIYF
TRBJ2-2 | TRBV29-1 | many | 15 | CSVAPAGSYTGELFF
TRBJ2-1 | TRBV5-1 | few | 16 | CASSSQGASSYNEQFF
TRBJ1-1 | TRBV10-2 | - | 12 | CASAGSETEAFF
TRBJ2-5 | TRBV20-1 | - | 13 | CSAGEEGRETQYF
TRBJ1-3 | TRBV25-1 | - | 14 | CASSEYRDGNTIYF
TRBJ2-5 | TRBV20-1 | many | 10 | CSADIETQYF